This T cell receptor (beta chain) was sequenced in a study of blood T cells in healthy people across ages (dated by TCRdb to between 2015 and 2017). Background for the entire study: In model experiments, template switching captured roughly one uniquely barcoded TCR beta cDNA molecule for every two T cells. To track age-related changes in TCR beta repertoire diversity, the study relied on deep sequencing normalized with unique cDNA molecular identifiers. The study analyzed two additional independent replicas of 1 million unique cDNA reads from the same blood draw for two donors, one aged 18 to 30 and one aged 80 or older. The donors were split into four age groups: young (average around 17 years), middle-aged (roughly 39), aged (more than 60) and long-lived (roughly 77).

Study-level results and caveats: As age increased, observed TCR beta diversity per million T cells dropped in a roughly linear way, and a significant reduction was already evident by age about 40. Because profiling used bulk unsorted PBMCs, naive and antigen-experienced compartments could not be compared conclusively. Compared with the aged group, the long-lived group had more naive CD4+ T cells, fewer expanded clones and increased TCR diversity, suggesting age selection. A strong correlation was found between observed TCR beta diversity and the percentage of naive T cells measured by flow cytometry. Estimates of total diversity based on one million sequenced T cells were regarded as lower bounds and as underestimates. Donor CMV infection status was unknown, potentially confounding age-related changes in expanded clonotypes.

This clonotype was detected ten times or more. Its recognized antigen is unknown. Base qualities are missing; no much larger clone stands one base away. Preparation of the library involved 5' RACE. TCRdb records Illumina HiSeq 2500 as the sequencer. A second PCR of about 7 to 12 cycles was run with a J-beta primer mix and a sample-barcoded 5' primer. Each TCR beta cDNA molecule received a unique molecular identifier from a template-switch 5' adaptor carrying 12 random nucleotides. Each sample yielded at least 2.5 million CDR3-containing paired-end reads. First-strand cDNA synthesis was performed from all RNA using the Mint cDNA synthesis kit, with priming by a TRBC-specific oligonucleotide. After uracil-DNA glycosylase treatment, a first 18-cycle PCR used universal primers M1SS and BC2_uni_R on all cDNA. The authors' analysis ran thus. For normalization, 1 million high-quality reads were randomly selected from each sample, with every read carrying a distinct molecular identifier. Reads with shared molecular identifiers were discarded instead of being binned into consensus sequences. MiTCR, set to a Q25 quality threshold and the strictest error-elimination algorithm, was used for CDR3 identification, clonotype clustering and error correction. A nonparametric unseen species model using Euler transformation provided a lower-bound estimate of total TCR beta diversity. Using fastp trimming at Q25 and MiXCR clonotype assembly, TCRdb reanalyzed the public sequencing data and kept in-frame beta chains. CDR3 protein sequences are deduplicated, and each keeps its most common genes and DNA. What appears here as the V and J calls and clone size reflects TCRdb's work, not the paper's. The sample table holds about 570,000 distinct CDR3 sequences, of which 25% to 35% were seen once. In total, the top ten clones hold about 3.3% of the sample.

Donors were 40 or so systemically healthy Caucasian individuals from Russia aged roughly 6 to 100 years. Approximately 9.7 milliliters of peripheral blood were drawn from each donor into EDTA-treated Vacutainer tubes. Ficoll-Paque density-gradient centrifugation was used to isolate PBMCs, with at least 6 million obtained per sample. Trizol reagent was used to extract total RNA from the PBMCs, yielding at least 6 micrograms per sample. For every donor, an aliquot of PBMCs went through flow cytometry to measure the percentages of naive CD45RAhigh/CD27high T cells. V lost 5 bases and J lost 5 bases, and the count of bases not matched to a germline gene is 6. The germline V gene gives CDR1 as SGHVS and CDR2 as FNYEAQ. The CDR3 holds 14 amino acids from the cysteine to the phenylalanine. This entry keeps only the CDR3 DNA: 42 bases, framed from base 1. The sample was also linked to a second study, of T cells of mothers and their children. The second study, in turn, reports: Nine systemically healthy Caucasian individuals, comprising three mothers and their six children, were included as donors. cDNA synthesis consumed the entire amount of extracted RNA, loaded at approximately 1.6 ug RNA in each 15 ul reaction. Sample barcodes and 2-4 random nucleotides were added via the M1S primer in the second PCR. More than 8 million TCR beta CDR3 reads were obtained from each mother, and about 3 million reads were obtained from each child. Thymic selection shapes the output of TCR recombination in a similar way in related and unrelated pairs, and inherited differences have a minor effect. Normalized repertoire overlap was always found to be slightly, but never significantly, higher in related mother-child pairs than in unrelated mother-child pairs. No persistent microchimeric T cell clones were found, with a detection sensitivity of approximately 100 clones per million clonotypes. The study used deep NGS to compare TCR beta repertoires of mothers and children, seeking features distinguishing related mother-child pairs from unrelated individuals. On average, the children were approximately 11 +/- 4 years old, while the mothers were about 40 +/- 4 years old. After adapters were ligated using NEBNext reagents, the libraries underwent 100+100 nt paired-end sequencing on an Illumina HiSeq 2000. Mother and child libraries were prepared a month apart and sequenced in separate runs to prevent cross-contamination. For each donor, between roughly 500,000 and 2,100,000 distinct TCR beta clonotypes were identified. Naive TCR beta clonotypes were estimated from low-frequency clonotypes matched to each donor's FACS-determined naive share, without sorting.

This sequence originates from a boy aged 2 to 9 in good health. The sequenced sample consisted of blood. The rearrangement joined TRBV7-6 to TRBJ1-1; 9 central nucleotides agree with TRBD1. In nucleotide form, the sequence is TGTGCCAGCAGCGTACAGGGGGCTAGGACTGAAGCTTTCTTT. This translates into CASSVQGARTEAFF.